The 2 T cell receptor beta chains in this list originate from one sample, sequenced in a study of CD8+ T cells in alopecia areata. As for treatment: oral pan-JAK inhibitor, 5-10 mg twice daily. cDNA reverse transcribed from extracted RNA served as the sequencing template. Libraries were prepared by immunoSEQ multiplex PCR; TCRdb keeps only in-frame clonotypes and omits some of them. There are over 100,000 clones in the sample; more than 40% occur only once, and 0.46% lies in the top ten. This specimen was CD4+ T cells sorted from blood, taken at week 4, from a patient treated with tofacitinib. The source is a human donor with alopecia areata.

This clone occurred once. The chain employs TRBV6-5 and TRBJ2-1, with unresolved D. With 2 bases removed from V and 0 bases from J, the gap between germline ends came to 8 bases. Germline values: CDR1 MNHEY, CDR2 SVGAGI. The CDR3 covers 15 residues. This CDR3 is CASSYAELSYNEQFF. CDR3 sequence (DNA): TGTGCCAGCAGTTACGCCGAGCTCTCCTACAATGAGCAGTTCTTC.

This CDR3 reads CASSIGMNTEAFF. The CDR3 DNA reads TGTGCCAGCTCCATCGGCATGAACACTGAAGCTTTCTTT. The chain has TRBV7-9 and TRBJ1-1; D ambiguous. Germline CDR1 reads SEHNR; CDR2 reads FQNEAQ (reference sequence). CDR3 length: 13 amino acids. Trimming shortened V by 8 bases and J by 0 bases, and 10 bases separated the two germline ends. Filled out from reference TRBV7-9 and TRBJ1-1, the complete variable domain reads DTGVSQNPRHKITKRGQNVTFRCDPISEHNRLYWYRQTLGQGPEFLTYFQNEAQLEKSRLLSDRFSAERPKGSFSTLEIQRTEQGDSAMYLCASSIGMNTEAFFGQGTRLTVV.